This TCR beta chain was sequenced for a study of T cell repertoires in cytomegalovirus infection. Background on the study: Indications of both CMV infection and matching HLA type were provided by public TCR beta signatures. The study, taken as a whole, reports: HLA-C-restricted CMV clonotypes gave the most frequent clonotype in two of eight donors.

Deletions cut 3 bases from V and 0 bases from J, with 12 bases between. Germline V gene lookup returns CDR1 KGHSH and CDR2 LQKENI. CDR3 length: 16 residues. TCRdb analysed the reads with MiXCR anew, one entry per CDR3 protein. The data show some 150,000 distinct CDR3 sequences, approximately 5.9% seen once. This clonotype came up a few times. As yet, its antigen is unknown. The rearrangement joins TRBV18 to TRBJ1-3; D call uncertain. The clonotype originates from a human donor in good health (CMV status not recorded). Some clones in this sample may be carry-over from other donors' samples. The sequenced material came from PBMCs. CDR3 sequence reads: CASSPPGRDSGNTIYF. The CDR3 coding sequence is TGTGCCAGCTCACCCCCCGGACGGGACTCTGGAAACACCATATATTTT.